Presented here are 9 T cell receptor beta chains from one specimen sequenced in a study of CD8+CD57+ T cells in acquired aplastic anemia. Genomic DNA constituted the template upon which TCR beta VDJ and CDR3 profiling was performed. TCRdb used MiXCR to reprocess the reads, holding one entry per CDR3 protein. Among around 150,000 distinct CDR3 sequences listed, 40% to 60% were seen once. Sequenced patients had shown CD8+CD57+ cell expansion by flow cytometry. The sample comprised sorted CD4+, CD8+, or CD8+CD57+ T cells (not recorded which) from PBMCs. These receptors were collected from a human donor with aplastic anemia.

The chain joins TRBV29-1 to TRBJ1-2, with a tentative D call TRBD1 (6 bases). The CDR3 contains 16 residues. Germline assignment: CDR1 SQVTM and CDR2 ANQGSEA. The V and J ends lost 6 bases and 0 bases respectively, with 20 bases between them. The CDR3 DNA is TGCAGCGTGTACGGACAGTTAGGGCGAACTAACTATGGCTACACCTTC. Amino acid sequence: CSVYGQLGRTNYGYTF.

The table lists this clonotype with many counts. The rearrangement uses TRBV4-1 and TRBJ1-5; D is perhaps TRBD1 (6 bases). Germline values: CDR1 MGHRA, CDR2 YSYEKL. V was clipped by 3 bases and J by 5 bases, with 14 bases between them. The CDR3 consists of 15 residues. The CDR3 sequence is CASSQTPDSYQPQHF. As DNA, the CDR3 is TGCGCCAGCAGCCAGACCCCGGACAGCTATCAGCCCCAGCATTTT.

J is TRBJ1-1 and V is TRBV11-2; a weak D match, TRBD1 (5 bases). This CDR3 contains 13 residues. Per germline, CDR1 SGHAT and CDR2 FQNNGV. V lost 5 bases and J lost 5, with 12 bases in between. In DNA, the CDR3 is TGTGCCAGCAGCCCTGCTCGACAGACTGAAGCTTTCTTT. Its protein is CASSPARQTEAFF.

V usage is TRBV7-9 and J usage is TRBJ2-2; D is possibly TRBD2 (5 bases). Germline CDR1 reads SEHNR; CDR2 reads FQNEAQ (reference sequence). CDR3 size: 11 residues. V was pared by 7 bases and J by 6 bases, with 6 bases between. The CDR3 DNA reads as TGTGCCAGCACGGAGGCCGGGGAGCTGTTTTTT. This encodes CASTEAGELFF.

This chain links TRBV7-9 with TRBJ1-5; D remains ambiguous. V was pared by 5 bases and J by 6 bases, with 8 bases between. Germline V gene data show CDR1 as SEHNR and CDR2 as FQNEAQ (reference sequence). The CDR3 loop spans 12 amino acids. In DNA, the CDR3 is TGTGCCAGCAGCCTCCCAGGTCAGCCCCAGCATTTT. This sequence encodes CASSLPGQPQHF.

The chain is built from TRBV20-1 and TRBJ2-7, with D possibly being TRBD2 (5 bases). V lost 6 bases, J lost 2 bases, and 8 bases lay in between. Germline V gene lookup returns CDR1 DFQATT and CDR2 SNEGSKA (reference sequence). This CDR3 contains 11 residues. The CDR3 here is CSARRTYEQYF. The CDR3 DNA follows: TGCAGTGCGAGGAGGACCTACGAGCAGTACTTC.

The CDR3 sequence: CSARDVVRGRYGYTF. In DNA form, the CDR3 reads TGCAGTGCTAGAGATGTTGTCAGGGGACGTTATGGCTACACCTTC. This chain links TRBV20-1 with TRBJ1-2; possible D gene TRBD1, 6 bases. This CDR3 comprises 15 residues. CDR1 and CDR2 (germline): DFQATT, SNEGSKA (reference sequence). V was clipped by 0 bases and J by 5 bases, with 16 bases between them.

The sample holds many counts of this clonotype. This chain joins TRBV20-1 and TRBJ2-1, with D perhaps matching TRBD1 (5 bases). CDR3 length equals 15 residues. Per germline, CDR1 DFQATT and CDR2 SNEGSKA (reference sequence). V dropped 6 bases and J dropped 7 bases, with 22 bases sitting between them. CDR3 nucleotide sequence: TGCAGTGCCCTACTTGCCCCGACAGTGGGGAATGAGCAGTTCTTC. Amino acids: CSALLAPTVGNEQFF.

This clonotype was seen a few times. The chain has TRBV29-1 and TRBJ2-7, with 7 bases identical to TRBD1. Losses at the gene ends were 4 bases for V and 2 bases for J; bases not matched to a gene: 5. Germline V gene data show CDR1 as SQVTM and CDR2 as ANQGSEA. The CDR3 is 13 amino acids. The chain's CDR3 is CSVGAGQAYEQYF. For the CDR3, the DNA is TGCAGCGTTGGGGCAGGACAGGCCTACGAGCAGTACTTC.